A single sample is the source of the 17 T cell receptor beta chains below, sequenced in a study of PD-L1 blockade in urothelial cancer. Time point denoted: peripheral blood 6 weeks after treatment start. The method was immunoSEQ multiplex PCR; TCRdb's version includes in-frame clones alone and lacks a portion of them. The table includes tens of thousands of clones, about 85% detected once. The specimen comprised PBMCs, sampled around atezolizumab (anti-PD-L1) treatment. Receptors originate from a man aged 45-65 years with urothelial cancer.

The chain carries TRBV19 and TRBJ2-7; 9 nucleotides match TRBD2. The CDR3 is 17 residues long. Germline values: CDR1 LNHDA, CDR2 SQIVND (reference sequence). The J segment lost 6 bases and the V segment lost 2 bases, leaving 14 bases of the junction unmatched. CDR3 DNA: TGTGCCAGTAGTATACCCCCCTTAGCGGGGGTAGCGGGCGAGCAGTACTTC. Protein: CASSIPPLAGVAGEQYF.

This rearrangement joins TRBV4-3 to TRBJ2-3; 10 bases line up with TRBD2. V dropped 3 bases and J dropped 3; count of bases not matched to a gene: 9. This CDR3 spans 17 amino acids. Germline CDR1 LGHNA, CDR2 YSLEER. The DNA for the CDR3 is TGCGCCAGCAGCCAGGAACCTAGCGGGAGAGGGACAGATACGCAGTATTTT. Its protein product is CASSQEPSGRGTDTQYF.

Here the CDR3 reads CASSPGSSGRNGELFF. In nucleotides, the CDR3 is TGTGCCAGCAGCCCGGGGTCTAGCGGGAGAAACGGGGAGCTGTTTTTT. This chain links TRBV7-9 with TRBJ2-2, with 10 bases that match TRBD2. Germline CDR1 reads SEHNR; CDR2 reads FQNEAQ (reference sequence). V lost 5 bases to trimming and J lost 7 bases; unmatched junction nucleotides: 10. The CDR3 consists of 16 residues. Full variable domain (missing parts from reference TRBV7-9 and TRBJ2-2): DTGVSQNPRHKITKRGQNVTFRCDPISEHNRLYWYRQTLGQGPEFLTYFQNEAQLEKSRLLSDRFSAERPKGSFSTLEIQRTEQGDSAMYLCASSPGSSGRNGELFFGEGSRLTVL.

The CDR3 loop reads CASSPGFFYGYTF. In nucleotides, the CDR3 is TGTGCCAGCAGCCCAGGGTTTTTCTATGGCTACACCTTC. The V call is TRBV5-6, the J call TRBJ1-2; tentatively, D is TRBD1 (5 bases). The CDR3 covers 13 residues. Looked up from germline, CDR1 is SGHDT and CDR2 is YYEEEE. V gave up 4 bases and J gave up 4 bases, with 11 bases separating them. The full variable domain, rest sourced from reference TRBV5-6 and TRBJ1-2, is DAGVTQSPTHLIKTRGQQVTLRCSPKSGHDTVSWYQQALGQGPQFIFQYYEEEERQRGNFPDRFSGHQFPNYSSELNVNALLLGDSALYLCASSPGFFYGYTFGSGTRLTVV.

The rearrangement joins TRBV4-1 to TRBJ2-7, with D possibly matching TRBD2 (5 bases). In germline, CDR1 is MGHRA, CDR2 YSYEKL. CDR3 length: 12 amino acids. Trimming cost V 4 bases and J 7 bases, with 11 bases left between them. CDR3 sequence (DNA): TGCGCCAGCAGCCGAGGAGGAGGTGAGCAGTACTTC. It codes for CASSRGGGEQYF.

This clone turned up a few times. V is TRBV10-3 and J is TRBJ2-5; D is possibly TRBD1 (5 bases). From germline, CDR1 is ENHRY and CDR2 SYGVKD. The CDR3 extends over 15 amino acids. V gave up 6 bases and J gave up 1 base, with 15 bases separating them. CDR3: CAISARTLAQETQYF. The CDR3 coding sequence is TGTGCCATCAGCGCCAGGACACTTGCCCAAGAGACCCAGTACTTC.

The rearrangement joins TRBV4-2 to TRBJ2-5; D possibly corresponds to TRBD1 (6 bases). Between the trimmed V and J ends, which lost 3 bases and 7 bases, there was a span of 18 bases. The CDR3 has 15 amino acids. The germline V gene encodes CDR1 LGHNA and CDR2 YNFKEQ. CDR3 DNA: TGTGCCAGCAGCCATCCCACTGAGGGGGTCGGGACCCAGTACTTC. It specifies CASSHPTEGVGTQYF.

The V and J genes are TRBV5-1 and TRBJ2-1; 11 bases fit TRBD2. The CDR3 consists of 17 residues. The germline V gene encodes CDR1 SGHRS and CDR2 YFSETQ. J lost 6 bases, V lost 2 bases, and 10 bases had no gene match. The CDR3 DNA sequence: TGCGCCAGCAGCTTCTTCCCCGGACTAGCGGGTATCAATGAGCAGTTCTTC. Encoded protein: CASSFFPGLAGINEQFF.

The chain recombines TRBV5-4 with TRBJ1-1, with a weak D call TRBD1 (5 bases). Per germline, CDR1 SGHNT and CDR2 YYREEE (reference sequence). CDR3 length: 14 residues. V lost 0 bases and J lost 1, with 7 bases in between. CDR3 DNA sequence: TGTGCCAGCAGCTTGGCTAGGGGGAACACTGAAGCTTTCTTT. This gives the protein CASSLARGNTEAFF. Full variable domain (outside the CDR3, taken from reference TRBV5-4 and TRBJ1-1): ETGVTQSPTHLIKTRGQQVTLRCSSQSGHNTVSWYQQALGQGPQFIFQYYREEENGRGNFPPRFSGLQFPNYSSELNVNALELDDSALYLCASSLARGNTEAFFGQGTRLTVV.

The J gene is TRBJ2-3, the V gene TRBV6-1; D is perhaps TRBD2 (5 bases). There are 13 residues in the CDR3. Germline V CDR1 and CDR2: MNHNS, SASEGT. Trimming stripped 1 base from V and 3 bases from J, with 5 bases between. The CDR3 is CASSEGGTDTQYF. CDR3 coding DNA: TGTGCCAGCAGTGAAGGAGGGACAGATACGCAGTATTTT.

The chain carries TRBV5-1 and TRBJ2-3, with TRBD1 identical over 9 bases. CDR1 and CDR2 (germline): SGHRS, YFSETQ. V lost 6 bases, J lost 2 bases, and 7 bases stayed unmatched. The CDR3 loop spans 15 amino acids. The CDR3 DNA is TGCGCCAGCACCCCGACAGGGGGAACCACAGATACGCAGTATTTT. It translates to CASTPTGGTTDTQYF. The whole variable domain, filled in from reference TRBV5-1 and TRBJ2-3, reads KAGVTQTPRYLIKTRGQQVTLSCSPISGHRSVSWYQQTPGQGLQFLFEYFSETQRNKGNFPGRFSGRQFSNSRSEMNVSTLELGDSALYLCASTPTGGTTDTQYFGPGTRLTVL.

V and J are TRBV9 and TRBJ2-1, with D possibly matching TRBD1 (5 bases). V was pared by 3 bases and J by 7 bases, with 17 bases between. The CDR3 loop spans 15 amino acids. In germline, CDR1 is SGDLS, CDR2 YYNGEE. The CDR3 loop reads CASSAGSFVGNEQFF. The CDR3 DNA follows: TGTGCCAGCAGCGCAGGGTCGTTTGTGGGGAATGAGCAGTTCTTC.

The J gene is TRBJ1-2, the V gene TRBV18; 8 nucleotides line up with TRBD1. This CDR3 is built from 14 residues. The ends lost 6 bases at V and 4 bases at J; junction bases unmatched: 7. In germline, CDR1 is KGHSH, CDR2 LQKENI. The CDR3 nucleotides are TGTGCCAGCTCTCCGGGACAGGCTCGCTATGGCTACACCTTC. This sequence encodes CASSPGQARYGYTF.

This sequence joins TRBV6-1 and TRBJ2-7; TRBD2 agrees at 8 bases. This CDR3 region has 14 residues. With 8 bases clipped from V and 2 bases from J, the junction kept 8 bases outside the gene matches. Germline V gene data show CDR1 as MNHNS and CDR2 as SASEGT. The CDR3 loop is CASVLAETTYEQYF. In nucleotides, the CDR3 is TGTGCCAGCGTACTAGCGGAAACAACCTACGAGCAGTACTTC.

V usage is TRBV19 and J usage is TRBJ2-2, with D maybe TRBD1 (5 bases). The germline V gene encodes CDR1 LNHDA and CDR2 SQIVND (reference sequence). This CDR3 has 13 amino acids. Trimming stripped 7 bases from V and 4 bases from J, with 10 bases between. This CDR3 reads CASKDRGTGELFF. Here the CDR3 DNA reads TGTGCCAGTAAGGATAGGGGCACCGGGGAGCTGTTTTTT.

The chain couples TRBV7-6 to TRBJ1-2, with 10 bases aligning to TRBD1. The CDR3 covers 18 residues. From germline, CDR1 is SGHVS and CDR2 FNYEAQ. Trimming took 5 bases from V and 7 from J; bases not matched to a gene: 19. As DNA, the CDR3 is TGTGCCAGCAGCAAAGACAGGGGGCGCGGGACTAGTCTGTCTGGCTACACCTTC. This codes for CASSKDRGRGTSLSGYTF.

The chain links TRBV14 to TRBJ2-1; 9 nucleotides line up with TRBD1. The CDR3 spans 21 residues. J was trimmed by 5 bases and V by 5 bases; bases with no gene match: 25. The germline CDR1 and CDR2 sequences are SGHDN and FVKESK. The CDR3: CASSYRTGGEYRRTTNNEQFF. The CDR3 DNA reads as TGTGCCAGCAGCTACCGAACAGGGGGCGAATACAGAAGAACGACAAACAATGAGCAGTTCTTC.